This TCR beta chain was recorded in a study of T cells in Graves' hyperthyroidism and ophthalmopathy. General study findings and limits: Most thyroid clonotypes that were expanded above 0.001 also turned up in blood.

Researchers barred patients who had uncontrolled infection, other autoimmune disease, pregnancy or lactation. Template material for amplifying TCR beta CDR3 regions consisted of RNA transcripts. First-round RT-PCR of the TCR CDR3 relied on the HTBI primer set. TCRdb reprocessed the multiplex PCR reads via MiXCR and lists one record per CDR3 protein. The sample holds 450,000 to 700,000 distinct CDR3 sequences, 40% to 55% seen once. This clonotype has only one observation. Its specificity is unknown. V was clipped by 3 bases and J by 6 bases, with 11 bases between them. This CDR3 region has 13 residues. The clonotype originates from an adult woman with Graves' disease, either hyperthyroidism or ophthalmopathy (not recorded which). The rearrangement links TRBV12-3 or TRBV12-4 to TRBJ2-5; maybe TRBD2 (6 bases). The sample taken for sequencing was peripheral blood or thyroid tissue (not recorded which). CDR3 region: CASSFGGKKTQYF. The CDR3 region has the DNA TGTGCCAGCAGTTTTGGGGGGAAGAAGACCCAGTACTTC.